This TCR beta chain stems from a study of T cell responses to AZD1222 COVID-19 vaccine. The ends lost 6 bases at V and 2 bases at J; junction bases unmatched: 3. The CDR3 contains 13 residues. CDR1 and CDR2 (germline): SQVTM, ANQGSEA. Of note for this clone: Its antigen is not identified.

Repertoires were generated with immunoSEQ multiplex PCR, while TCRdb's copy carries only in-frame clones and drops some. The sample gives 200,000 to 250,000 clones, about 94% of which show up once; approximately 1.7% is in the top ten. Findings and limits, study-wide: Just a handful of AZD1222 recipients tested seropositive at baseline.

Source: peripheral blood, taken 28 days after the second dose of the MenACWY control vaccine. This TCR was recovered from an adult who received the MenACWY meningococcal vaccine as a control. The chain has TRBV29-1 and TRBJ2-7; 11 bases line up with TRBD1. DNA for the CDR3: TGCAGCGTACGGGGACAGGGGGCCTACGAGCAGTACTTC. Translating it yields CSVRGQGAYEQYF.